The clone carrying this T cell receptor beta chain turned up a few times. Its matching antigen is unknown. These data are taken from a study of T-cell reconstitution after alpha-beta-depleted transplantation in children. General observations from the study: Recipient T cells and thymic progenitors that survived were the source of the high TCRbeta diversity seen at day 60 in some patients. Roughly two months post-transplant, alpha-beta T cells reportedly originated from several hundred graft clones that had expanded. One year after transplant, T-cell counts and diversity came mostly from newly produced T cells.

This CDR3 region has 16 residues. V was pared by 4 bases and J by 3 bases, with 20 bases between. Germline CDR1 reads SGHKS; CDR2 reads YYEKEE (reference sequence). Unique molecular identifiers were built into the TCRbeta library. TCRdb passed the PCR reads through MiXCR, listing each CDR3 protein once. The sample includes about 240,000 distinct CDR3 sequences, over 20% of them seen just once. Sequences were derived from PBMCs, sampled before TCRalphabeta/CD19-depleted stem cell transplant. This clonotype originated in a girl aged 2 to 10 with Fanconi anemia, due to receive a stem cell transplant. The chain uses TRBV5-5 and TRBJ2-7; no reliable D call. The CDR3 DNA reads TGTGCCAGCAGCCCCCACCGGCAAGGCTATTTCTACGAGCAGTACTTC. Its translation is CASSPHRQGYFYEQYF.